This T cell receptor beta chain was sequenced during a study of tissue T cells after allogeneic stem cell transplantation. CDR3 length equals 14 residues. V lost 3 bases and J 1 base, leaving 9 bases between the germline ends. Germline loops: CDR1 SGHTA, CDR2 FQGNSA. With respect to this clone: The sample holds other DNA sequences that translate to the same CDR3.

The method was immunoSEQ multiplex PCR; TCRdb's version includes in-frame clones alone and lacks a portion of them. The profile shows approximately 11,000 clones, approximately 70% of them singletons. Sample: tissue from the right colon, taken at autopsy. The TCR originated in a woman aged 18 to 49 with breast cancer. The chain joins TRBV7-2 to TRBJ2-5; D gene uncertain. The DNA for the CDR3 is TGTGCCAGCAGCTTTTCAAGGACCCAAGAGACCCAGTACTTC. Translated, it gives CASSFSRTQETQYF.